This TCR beta chain was captured in a study of T cells in narcolepsy. On the study more broadly: Patients with NT1 or NT2 and healthy control donors were enrolled. Study-level points and caveats: Healthy controls reportedly lacked the autoreactive clonotypes serially found in patients' blood. In some patient and control memory CD4+ samples, autoreactive clones were absent. Autoreactive HCRT-specific and TRIB2-specific clonotypes were marked in same-patient CSF-versus-blood CD4+ comparisons.

Generated by immunoSEQ multiplex PCR, the TCRdb table keeps only in-frame clones and is missing some. The top ten clones hold approximately 1.1% of a sample with roughly 35,000 clones, less than 90% of them seen once. The germline CDR1 and CDR2 sequences are MNHEY and SVGAGI. Trimming stripped 6 bases from V and 3 bases from J, with 8 bases between. The CDR3 runs 12 residues. About this clone itself: What it recognizes is unknown.

This TCR was sampled from a human donor in good health. The source material was memory (CD45RA-) CD4+ T cells from blood. The gene calls are TRBV6-5 and TRBJ2-5; possible D gene TRBD1, 6 bases. The CDR3 DNA follows: TGTGCCAGCAGCAGGGGCGAAGAGACCCAGTACTTC. Translating it yields CASSRGEETQYF.